This T cell receptor (beta chain) was sequenced for a study of spatial heterogeneity in lung cancer (dated by TCRdb to the late 2010s). For the wider study: More beta-chain than alpha-chain transcripts were consistently detected, likely reflecting higher beta-chain transcript abundance. In the raw uncorrected reads, each unique combination of TCR and UMI appeared more than ten times on average. In non-small cell lung cancer, the study made a quantitative comparison of TCR alpha and beta repertoires among multiple tumor regions, matched nontumor lung and blood. The study linked features of the TCR repertoire to counts of nonsynonymous mutations, which were determined by whole-exome sequencing of tumor tissue. At surgery, 220 tumor regions, 63 to 70 matched nontumor lung samples and 45 to 60 PBMC samples were TCR-sequenced for both alpha and beta chains.

Libraries were constructed by 5' RACE. TCRdb lists the instrument as NextSeq 500. The TCR library protocol attached a unique molecular identifier to each TCR cDNA molecule to allow correction of PCR and sequencing errors. In the paper's pipeline: TCR identification, UMI-based error correction and CDR3 extraction were all carried out with Decombinator tools. TCRs above a frequency of 2 per 1,000, corresponding to the top 1% of the tumor frequency distribution, were defined as expanded. Renyi diversity was computed with the R vegan package after each repertoire had been subsampled 100 times to 5,000 TCRs. CDR3 similarity networks were built from amino acid triplet string-kernel similarity, with CDR3s being connected when pairwise similarity was above 0.82. The public reads were reanalyzed by TCRdb: fastp trimming at Q25, MiXCR alignment, in-frame beta chains only. Rows with a matching CDR3 protein are joined into one entry that keeps the most common DNA and genes. TCRdb's processing, not the study's, gives the V and J calls here. Recorded for this sample are about 50,000 distinct CDR3 sequences; approximately 7.6% of them occurred a single time. Of the sample, about 13% falls within the top ten clones.

Summary of the overall study and its limitations: Additional single-cell paired TCR alpha and beta sequencing was considered necessary to confirm, at a functional level, the hypothesis that regional TCRs recognize regional mutations. Ubiquitous expanded tumor TCRs were found in blood more often at tumor resection than at routine follow-up.

The germline V gene sets CDR1 to SGHTA and CDR2 to FQGNSA. Trimming costs V 5 bases and J 0 bases, and their ends lie 14 bases apart. CDR3 length: 15 amino acids, cysteine to phenylalanine. Of the read, only the CDR3 DNA is kept; its 45 bases are in frame from base 1. As to this clonotype: The antigen it recognizes is unknown. No base quality values were provided; no much bigger clone lies one nucleotide off.

The time point label on this specimen signifies: sample taken at primary tumor resection. Whole RNA extracted from tumor and nontumor lung tissue, or from cryopreserved PBMC samples, was used for TCR sequencing without cell sorting. Samples were obtained from 70 to 85 patients with early-stage, untreated non-small cell lung cancer from the lung TRACERx cohort. Only patients with enough RNA available from two or more tumor regions were chosen for TCR sequencing. The sequence was collected from a female donor with early-stage non-small cell lung cancer. The V gene is TRBV7-2 and the J gene is TRBJ2-7, and perhaps TRBD1 as D gene, on 7 matching bases. The specimen comprised PBMCs, sampled at surgery. The nucleotides read TGTGCCAGCAGCCAGGGGGTCGGGGGCTCCTACGAGCAGTACTTC. Its translation reads: CASSQGVGGSYEQYF.